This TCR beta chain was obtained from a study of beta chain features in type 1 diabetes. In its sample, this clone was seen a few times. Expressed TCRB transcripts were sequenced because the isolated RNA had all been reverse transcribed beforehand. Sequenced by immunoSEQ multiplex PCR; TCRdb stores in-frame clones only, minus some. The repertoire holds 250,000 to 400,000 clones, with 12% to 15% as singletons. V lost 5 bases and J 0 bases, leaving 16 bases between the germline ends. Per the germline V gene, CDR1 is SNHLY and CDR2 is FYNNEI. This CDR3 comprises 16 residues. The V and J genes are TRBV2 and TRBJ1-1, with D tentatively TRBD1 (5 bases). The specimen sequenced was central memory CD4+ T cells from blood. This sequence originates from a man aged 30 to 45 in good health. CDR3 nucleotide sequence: TGTGCCAGCAGTCGGGGGGGACCGGCCATGAACACTGAAGCTTTCTTT. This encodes CASSRGGPAMNTEAFF.